These 18 T cell receptor beta chains were sequenced from one sample in a study of T cell responses to AZD1222 COVID-19 vaccine. Assay: immunoSEQ multiplex PCR; the TCRdb copy retains only in-frame clones and omits some. This table has about 110,000 clones, about 89% appearing once. Sample: peripheral blood, taken on day 0 of AZD1222 vaccination. The receptor set was obtained from an adult in good health.

The V gene is TRBV19, the J gene TRBJ2-7, with a tentative D call TRBD1 (5 bases). The V end lost 1 base, the J end lost 2 bases, and 12 bases lay between the germline ends. The CDR3 sequence is 15 residues long. CDR1 and CDR2 from the germline V gene are LNHDA and SQIVND (reference sequence). This CDR3 is CASSIAATDTYEQYF. DNA of the CDR3: TGTGCCAGTAGTATAGCAGCGACGGACACCTACGAGCAGTACTTC.

The chain couples TRBV5-6 to TRBJ1-3; D unresolved. The ends were cut back, 2 bases at V and 10 bases at J, with 28 bases in the middle. Germline loops: CDR1 SGHDT, CDR2 YYEEEE. The CDR3 runs to 18 residues. As DNA, the CDR3 is TGTGCCAGCAGCTTCCTTCCCCTTATAGAGGTGGACGTCAATACCATATATTTT. Encoded protein: CASSFLPLIEVDVNTIYF.

This rearrangement joins TRBV30 to TRBJ1-2; tentatively, D is TRBD1 (6 bases). Germline CDR1 and CDR2: GTSNPN and SVGIG (reference sequence). This CDR3 has 12 residues. Between the trimmed V and J ends, which lost 1 base and 4 bases, there was a span of 7 bases. For the CDR3, the DNA is TGTGCCTGGAGTGCACAGGGCTATGGCTACACCTTC. It is translated as CAWSAQGYGYTF.

J is TRBJ2-1 and V is TRBV5-1; possible D gene TRBD2, 6 bases. Germline V lookup: CDR1 SGHRS, CDR2 YFSETQ. This CDR3 is 15 amino acids long. V was clipped by 4 bases and J by 1 base, with 12 bases between them. CDR3 protein: CASSAPGLSYNEQFF. Here the CDR3 DNA reads TGCGCCAGCAGCGCACCGGGACTTTCCTACAATGAGCAGTTCTTC.

The chain couples TRBV6-7 to TRBJ1-3; D is unclear. TRBV6-7 is reported as an ORF; its role is uncertain. Trimming removed 6 bases at V and 2 bases at J, with 14 bases between. There are 15 residues in the CDR3. The CDR3 DNA is TGTGCCAGCAGGACAAGGGTTGGGGCTGGAAACACCATATATTTT. Amino acids: CASRTRVGAGNTIYF.

V is TRBV18 and J is TRBJ1-2; D may be TRBD1 (6 bases). In germline, CDR1 is KGHSH, CDR2 LQKENI. The CDR3 runs to 13 residues. Trimming removed 6 bases at V and 6 bases at J, with 14 bases between. CDR3: CASSPRPGDGYTF. The CDR3 DNA is TGTGCCAGCTCTCCTCGGCCAGGGGATGGCTACACCTTC. The variable domain in full, completed from reference TRBV18 and TRBJ1-2, reads NAGVMQNPRHLVRRRGQEARLRCSPMKGHSHVYWYRQLPEEGLKFMVYLQKENIIDESGMPKERFSAEFPKEGPSILRIQQVVRGDSAAYFCASSPRPGDGYTFGSGTRLTVV.

V is TRBV29-1 and J is TRBJ2-3; TRBD2 matches at 7 bases. With 0 bases clipped from V and 0 bases from J, the junction kept 9 bases outside the gene matches. Germline V lookup: CDR1 SQVTM, CDR2 ANQGSEA. The CDR3 length is 17 residues. The CDR3 region has the DNA TGCAGCGTTGAAGATTTCGCGGGAGTGCCCAGCACAGATACGCAGTATTTT. Its protein product is CSVEDFAGVPSTDTQYF.

The rearrangement uses TRBV5-1 and TRBJ1-1, with D tentatively TRBD1 (5 bases). Trimming took 3 bases from V and 5 from J, leaving 11 bases between them. The length of the CDR3 is 13 residues. In germline, CDR1 is SGHRS, CDR2 YFSETQ. In DNA form, the CDR3 reads TGCGCCAGCAGCTCCTTGGGGGATACTGAAGCTTTCTTT. This translates into CASSSLGDTEAFF.

The gene calls are TRBV18 and TRBJ1-1; 7 nucleotides agree with TRBD1. Looked up from germline, CDR1 is KGHSH and CDR2 is LQKENI. This CDR3 has 17 amino acids. Germline trimming cut 5 bases from V and 0 bases from J; bases unmatched to any gene: 12. The CDR3 here is CASSFVRQGLMNTEAFF. The CDR3 nucleotides are TGTGCCAGCTCATTTGTCCGACAGGGTTTAATGAACACTGAAGCTTTCTTT.

Turning to this clone: An end of the junction does not agree with germline; a read error may underlie this. The chain employs TRBV3-1 (or the pseudogene TRBV3-2) and TRBJ2-5, with D perhaps given as TRBD1 or TRBD2 (5 bases each). The germline V gene has CDR1 LGHDT and CDR2 YNNKEL (reference sequence). The CDR3 loop spans 11 amino acids. CDR3 amino acids: CASSQGGATHF. For the CDR3, the DNA is TGTGCCAGCAGCCAAGGAGGGGCCACCCACTTC.

The V and J genes are TRBV15 and TRBJ2-7; tentatively, D is TRBD1 (6 bases). Germline values: CDR1 LNHNV, CDR2 YYDKDF (reference sequence). V was shortened by 5 bases and J by 2 bases, with 19 bases between the two germline ends. This CDR3 is 16 amino acids long. The CDR3 is CATSPHPGRGAYEQYF. For the CDR3, the DNA is TGTGCCACCAGCCCCCATCCGGGCAGGGGAGCCTACGAGCAGTACTTC. The complete variable domain, with remaining parts taken from reference TRBV15 and TRBJ2-7, reads DAMVIQNPRYQVTQFGKPVTLSCSQTLNHNVMYWYQQKSSQAPKLLFHYYDKDFNNEADTPDNFQSRRPNTSFCFLDIRSPGLGDTAMYLCATSPHPGRGAYEQYFGPGTRLTVT.

V usage is TRBV29-1 and J usage is TRBJ1-1; TRBD1 might be the D (5 bases). The ends were cut back, 6 bases at V and 1 base at J, with 9 bases in the middle. Germline V gene data show CDR1 as SQVTM and CDR2 as ANQGSEA. The CDR3 is made up of 12 amino acids. The CDR3 coding sequence is TGCAGCGTCCAGGGTGGGAACACTGAAGCTTTCTTT. The encoded protein is CSVQGGNTEAFF. Full variable domain (outside the CDR3, taken from reference TRBV29-1 and TRBJ1-1): SAVISQKPSRDICQRGTSLTIQCQVDSQVTMMFWYRQQPGQSLTLIATANQGSEATYESGFVIDKFPISRPNLTFSTLTVSNMSPEDSSIYLCSVQGGNTEAFFGQGTRLTVV.

This chain uses TRBV7-3 with TRBJ2-5; D not certain. The CDR3 is 13 residues long. Germline-derived CDR1 and CDR2 are SGHTA and FQGTGA. V was clipped by 6 bases and J by 1 base, with 9 bases between them. CDR3 sequence reads: CASSYGSQETQYF. The DNA for the CDR3 is TGTGCCAGCAGTTACGGGTCCCAAGAGACCCAGTACTTC.

The chain has TRBV5-6 and TRBJ2-1, with D perhaps assigned TRBD1 or TRBD2 (5 bases each). Germline CDR1 and CDR2: SGHDT and YYEEEE. V shed 2 bases and J shed 6 bases, with 12 bases lying between them. This CDR3 is built from 14 residues. CDR3 loop: CASSLGTDSNEQFF. The CDR3 DNA sequence: TGTGCCAGCAGCTTAGGGACGGATAGCAATGAGCAGTTCTTC.

The rearrangement joins TRBV9 to TRBJ2-2; the D gene is possibly TRBD2 (6 bases). The germline gives CDR1 SGDLS, CDR2 YYNGEE. Trimming removed 0 bases at V and 0 bases at J, with 9 bases between. The CDR3 is made up of 16 amino acids. This CDR3 is CASSVGRAANTGELFF. CDR3 DNA: TGTGCCAGCAGCGTAGGGAGGGCCGCGAACACCGGGGAGCTGTTTTTT.

Only one count was recorded for this clone. This chain joins TRBV5-4 and TRBJ1-1; tentatively, D is TRBD1 (6 bases). V lost 5 bases to trimming and J lost 0 bases, with 8 bases between them. In germline, CDR1 is SGHNT, CDR2 YYREEE (reference sequence). The CDR3 runs 13 residues. The DNA for the CDR3 is TGTGCCAGCAGGGACAGTCTGAACACTGAAGCTTTCTTT. It yields the protein CASRDSLNTEAFF.

The chain uses TRBV25-1 and TRBJ1-1; no reliable D call. This CDR3 is 14 amino acids long. V was trimmed by 2 bases and J by 8 bases, leaving 15 bases between them. Germline CDR1 reads MGHDK; CDR2 reads SYGVNS. This chain's CDR3 is CASSEPQEPAEAFF. In DNA form, the CDR3 reads TGTGCCAGCAGTGAACCCCAGGAACCGGCGGAAGCTTTCTTT.

CDR3 nucleotide sequence: TGTGCCAGCAATCAGGGGGACTCCTATAATTCACCCCTCCACTTT. It yields the protein CASNQGDSYNSPLHF. This chain joins TRBV25-1 and TRBJ1-6; 7 bases map to TRBD1. V trimming: 7 bases; J trimming: 0 bases; junction bases outside the gene matches: 3. Germline values: CDR1 MGHDK, CDR2 SYGVNS. This CDR3 spans 15 amino acids.